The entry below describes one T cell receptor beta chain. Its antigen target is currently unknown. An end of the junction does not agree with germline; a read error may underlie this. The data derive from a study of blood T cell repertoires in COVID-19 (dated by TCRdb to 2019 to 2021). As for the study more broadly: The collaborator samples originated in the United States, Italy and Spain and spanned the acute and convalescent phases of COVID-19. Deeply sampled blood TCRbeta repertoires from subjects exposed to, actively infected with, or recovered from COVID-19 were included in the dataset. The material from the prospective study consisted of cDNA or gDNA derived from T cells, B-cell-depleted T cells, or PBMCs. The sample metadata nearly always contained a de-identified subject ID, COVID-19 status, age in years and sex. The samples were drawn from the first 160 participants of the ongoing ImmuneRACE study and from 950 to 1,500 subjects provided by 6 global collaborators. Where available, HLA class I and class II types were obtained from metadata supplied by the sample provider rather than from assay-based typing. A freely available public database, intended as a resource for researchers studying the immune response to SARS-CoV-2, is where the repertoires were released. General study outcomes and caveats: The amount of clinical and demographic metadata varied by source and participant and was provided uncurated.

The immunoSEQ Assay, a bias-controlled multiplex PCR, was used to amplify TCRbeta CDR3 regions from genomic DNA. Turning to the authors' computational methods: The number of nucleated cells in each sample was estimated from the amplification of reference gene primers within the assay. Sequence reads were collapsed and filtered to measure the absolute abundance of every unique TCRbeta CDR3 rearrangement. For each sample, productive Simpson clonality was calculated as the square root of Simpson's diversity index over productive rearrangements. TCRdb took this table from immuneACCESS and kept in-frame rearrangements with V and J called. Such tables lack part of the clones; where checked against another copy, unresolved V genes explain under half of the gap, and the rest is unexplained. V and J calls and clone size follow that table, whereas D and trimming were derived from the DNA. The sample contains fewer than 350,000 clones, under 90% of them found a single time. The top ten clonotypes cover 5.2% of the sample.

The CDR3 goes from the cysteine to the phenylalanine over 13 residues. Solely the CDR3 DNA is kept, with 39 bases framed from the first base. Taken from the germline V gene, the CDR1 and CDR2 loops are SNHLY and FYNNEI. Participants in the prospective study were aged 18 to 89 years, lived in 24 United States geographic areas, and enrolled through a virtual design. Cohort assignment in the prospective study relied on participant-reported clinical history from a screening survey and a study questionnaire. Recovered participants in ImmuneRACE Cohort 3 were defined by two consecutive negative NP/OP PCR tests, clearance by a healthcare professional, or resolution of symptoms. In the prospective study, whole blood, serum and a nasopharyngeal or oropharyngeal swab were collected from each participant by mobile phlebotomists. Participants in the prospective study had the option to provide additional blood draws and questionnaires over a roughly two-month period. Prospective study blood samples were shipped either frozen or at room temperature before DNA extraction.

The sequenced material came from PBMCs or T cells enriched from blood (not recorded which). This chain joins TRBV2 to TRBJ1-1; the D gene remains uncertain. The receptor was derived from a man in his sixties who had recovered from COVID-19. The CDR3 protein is CAGRISMNTEAFF. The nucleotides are TGTGCCGGCAGAATTTCCATGAACACTGAAGCTTTCTTT.